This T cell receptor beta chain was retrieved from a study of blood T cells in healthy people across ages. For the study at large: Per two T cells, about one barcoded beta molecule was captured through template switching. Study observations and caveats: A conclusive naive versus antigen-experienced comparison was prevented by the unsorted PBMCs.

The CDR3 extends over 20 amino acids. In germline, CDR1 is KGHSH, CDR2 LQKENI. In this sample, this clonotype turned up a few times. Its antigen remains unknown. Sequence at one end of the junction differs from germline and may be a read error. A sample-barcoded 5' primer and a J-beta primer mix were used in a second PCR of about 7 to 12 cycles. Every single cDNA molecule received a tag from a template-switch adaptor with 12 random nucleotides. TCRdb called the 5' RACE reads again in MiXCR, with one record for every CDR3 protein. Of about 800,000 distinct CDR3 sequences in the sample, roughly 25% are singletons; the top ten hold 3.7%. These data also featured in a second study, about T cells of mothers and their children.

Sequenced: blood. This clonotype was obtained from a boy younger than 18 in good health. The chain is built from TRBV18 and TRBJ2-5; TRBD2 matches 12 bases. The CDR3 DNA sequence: TGTGCCAGCTCACCAGGGAATTCTGCTAGCGGGAGGGCCCTGAGGAATGAGCAGCTCTTC. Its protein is CASSPGNSASGRALRNEQLF.